These 18 T cell receptor beta chains originate from one sample sequenced in a study of PD-1 blockade in classical Hodgkin lymphoma. Brentuximab vedotin exposure varied, and every patient relapsed after autologous stem cell transplantation. TCRdb's copy holds only in-frame clones and misses some; the assay was immunoSEQ multiplex PCR. The data show 45,000 to 55,000 clones, with just under 75% seen just once and roughly 16% held by the top ten. The specimen was peripheral blood mononuclear cells (PBMCs), collected before the second cycle of nivolumab. These receptors all stem from a human donor with classical Hodgkin lymphoma.

This clone was seen once. Other DNA sequences in the same sample also yield this CDR3. J is TRBJ2-3 and V is TRBV7-2; D possibly corresponds to TRBD1 (5 bases). V lost 1 base and J lost 0, with 8 bases in between. Germline lookup yields CDR1 SGHTA and CDR2 FQGNSA. The length of the CDR3 is 15 residues. In DNA form, the CDR3 reads TGTGCCAGCAGCTTAGGGGGCCTTAGCACAGATACGCAGTATTTT. Residues: CASSLGGLSTDTQYF.

This clone was detected only a few times. This chain connects TRBV7-2 to TRBJ2-7; D not certain. In germline, CDR1 is SGHTA, CDR2 FQGNSA. The V end was cut by 0 bases, the J end by 7 bases, with 7 bases between. The CDR3 runs to 12 residues. DNA for the CDR3: TGTGCCAGCAGCTTAGCCCTGGGAGAGCAGTACTTC. This sequence encodes CASSLALGEQYF. The complete variable domain, with remaining parts taken from reference TRBV7-2 and TRBJ2-7, reads GAGVSQSPSNKVTEKGKDVELRCDPISGHTALYWYRQSLGQGLEFLIYFQGNSAPDKSGLPSDRFSAERTGGSVSTLTIQRTQQEDSAVYLCASSLALGEQYFGPGTRLTVT.

This chain uses TRBV6-5 with TRBJ2-7; D gene unclear. This CDR3 has 13 amino acids. The V end was cut by 6 bases, the J end by 1 base, with 10 bases between. CDR1 is MNHEY and CDR2 is SVGAGI in the germline V gene. The CDR3 region is CASSPFWSYEQYF. The CDR3 region has the DNA TGTGCCAGCAGCCCCTTTTGGTCCTACGAGCAGTACTTC.

V gene TRBV12-5 combines with J gene TRBJ2-7; D gene unclear. The germline V and J ends were trimmed by 0 bases and 6 bases, with 9 bases remaining between them. The CDR3 spans 13 residues. The germline V gene encodes CDR1 LGHNT and CDR2 FRNRAP. In DNA form, the CDR3 reads TGTGCTAGTGGTTTGGTGGATGGAGTCGAGCAGTACTTC. Encoded protein: CASGLVDGVEQYF.

This chain uses TRBV27 with TRBJ2-7; the match to TRBD2 covers 7 bases. Germline V CDR1 and CDR2: MNHEY, SMNVEV (reference sequence). The CDR3 totals 14 residues. V lost 4 bases to trimming and J lost 4 bases; unmatched junction nucleotides: 7. Here the CDR3 reads CASSSGGSRYEQYF. The CDR3 DNA reads TGTGCCAGCAGTTCCGGCGGGAGTAGGTACGAGCAGTACTTC.

The gene calls are TRBV11-2 and TRBJ1-3; D uncertain. The V gene's germline CDR1 is SGHAT and CDR2 FQNNGV. V lost 4 bases and J 4 bases, leaving 5 bases between the germline ends. The CDR3 runs to 12 residues. The CDR3 reads CASSSQGNTIYF. The CDR3 region has the DNA TGTGCCAGCAGCTCCCAGGGAAACACCATATATTTT.

V is TRBV30 and J is TRBJ2-3, with 8 bases fitting TRBD1. This CDR3 comprises 15 residues. The germline V gene encodes CDR1 GTSNPN and CDR2 SVGIG (reference sequence). The trim removed 2 bases at V and 1 base at J, leaving 5 bases unmatched. The CDR3 here is CAWSTGQGRTDTQYF. Here the CDR3 DNA reads TGTGCCTGGAGTACCGGACAGGGCCGCACAGATACGCAGTATTTT.

Here the CDR3 reads CASSLQLGYGYTF. The CDR3 coding sequence is TGCGCCAGCAGCTTGCAGCTGGGATATGGCTACACCTTC. The rearrangement links TRBV5-1 to TRBJ1-2; no definite D call. CDR1 is SGHRS, CDR2 YFSETQ, per germline. The CDR3 contains 13 residues. The germline V and J ends were trimmed by 1 base and 5 bases, with 9 bases remaining between them.

The rearrangement links TRBV5-1 to TRBJ2-5; 11 nucleotides match TRBD1. The V gene's germline CDR1 is SGHRS and CDR2 YFSETQ. The CDR3 runs 17 residues. Trimming took 1 base from V and 4 from J; bases not matched to a gene: 9. The CDR3 sequence: CASSLRPGQGAGETQYF. The CDR3 DNA reads as TGCGCCAGCAGCTTGAGGCCCGGACAGGGGGCGGGAGAGACCCAGTACTTC.

The V and J genes are TRBV5-4 and TRBJ2-7; 14 nucleotides match TRBD2. Trimming at V came to 5 bases and at J to 2 bases, leaving 9 bases not matched to a gene. Germline V gene lookup returns CDR1 SGHNT and CDR2 YYREEE (reference sequence). The CDR3 extends over 17 amino acids. CDR3 sequence (DNA): TGTGCCAGCAGTTCCGGGACTAGCGGGAGATCCCCCTACGAGCAGTACTTC. It codes for CASSSGTSGRSPYEQYF.

This clone has just one count. The chain uses TRBV7-9 and TRBJ1-1, with D hard to call. The CDR3 is 15 residues long. V was clipped by 4 bases and J by 1 base, with 13 bases between them. Germline values: CDR1 SEHNR, CDR2 FQNEAQ (reference sequence). The CDR3 here is CASSSLWPGNTEAFF. DNA of the CDR3: TGTGCCAGCAGCTCCTTATGGCCGGGGAACACTGAAGCTTTCTTT.

The chain joins TRBV6-4 to TRBJ1-5, with unresolved D. The CDR3 runs 13 residues. V lost 4 bases and J lost 1, with 5 bases in between. Germline loops: CDR1 MRHNA, CDR2 SNTAGT. The CDR3 DNA reads TGTGCCAGCAGTGTGGAGAGCAATCAGCCCCAGCATTTT. This encodes CASSVESNQPQHF.

The V and J genes are TRBV5-1 and TRBJ2-1, with D tentatively TRBD1 (6 bases). The germline CDR1 and CDR2 sequences are SGHRS and YFSETQ. The CDR3 totals 18 residues. Trimming took 0 bases from V and 2 from J, leaving 18 bases between them. The CDR3 protein is CASSLVRFRDTAYNEQFF. In DNA form, the CDR3 reads TGCGCCAGCAGCTTGGTACGCTTCCGGGACACAGCCTACAATGAGCAGTTCTTC.

Points on this clone: A junction end diverges from the germline sequence, so it may reflect a read error. This chain links TRBV7-2 with TRBJ2-2; 10 nucleotides line up with TRBD1. The CDR3 has 15 residues. Germline lookup yields CDR1 SGHTA and CDR2 FQGNSA. The CDR3 here is CASSPGQGNPGELFF. CDR3 DNA sequence: TGTGCCAGCAGCCCGGGACAGGGGAACCCCGGGGAGCTGTTTTTT.

The chain recombines TRBV15 with TRBJ2-2; 12 positions agree with TRBD1. CDR3 length: 16 amino acids. V lost 5 bases and J lost 3; bases outside the gene matches: 4. Germline V gene data show CDR1 as LNHNV and CDR2 as YYDKDF (reference sequence). The CDR3 loop reads CATSGTGGIDTGELFF. The DNA of the CDR3 is TGTGCCACCAGCGGGACAGGGGGCATAGACACCGGGGAGCTGTTTTTT. Combining the CDR3 with reference TRBV15 and TRBJ2-2 gives the whole variable domain DAMVIQNPRYQVTQFGKPVTLSCSQTLNHNVMYWYQQKSSQAPKLLFHYYDKDFNNEADTPDNFQSRRPNTSFCFLDIRSPGLGDTAMYLCATSGTGGIDTGELFFGEGSRLTVL.

The chain combines TRBV19 with TRBJ1-3; TRBD1 matches at 7 bases. Germline V gene data show CDR1 as LNHDA and CDR2 as SQIVND (reference sequence). The trim removed 6 bases at V and 0 bases at J, leaving 5 bases unmatched. This CDR3 contains 15 residues. CDR3: CASRTGQFSGNTIYF. The CDR3 nucleotides are TGTGCCAGTAGGACGGGACAGTTCTCTGGAAACACCATATATTTT.

The genes are TRBV19 and TRBJ1-2; the D gene is possibly TRBD1 (5 bases). Deletions cut 4 bases from V and 3 bases from J, with 6 bases between. Germline assignment: CDR1 LNHDA and CDR2 SQIVND (reference sequence). There are 12 residues in the CDR3. The CDR3 loop is CASSTRDYGYTF. The CDR3 coding sequence is TGTGCCAGTAGTACCAGGGACTATGGCTACACCTTC.

The chain recombines TRBV5-1 with TRBJ2-5, with TRBD2 as a possible D gene (7 bases). The CDR3 consists of 13 residues. V was clipped by 4 bases and J by 4 bases, with 11 bases between them. CDR1 and CDR2 (germline): SGHRS, YFSETQ. CDR3 sequence: CASSLGGGETQYF. The CDR3 DNA sequence: TGCGCCAGCAGCCTGGGAGGGGGAGAGACCCAGTACTTC.